This TCR beta chain stems from a study of T cell repertoires and Cas9 in healthy adults. The CDR3 totals 13 residues. After removal of 2 bases from V and 4 bases from J, the junction contained 1 base not matched to a gene. CDR1 is SGHTA and CDR2 is FQGTGA in the germline V gene. Sequencing used immunoSEQ multiplex PCR; TCRdb keeps in-frame clones, though not all of them. The profile covers tens of thousands of clones, with 80% to 95% appearing a single time and over 0.7% taken by the ten largest. The J gene is TRBJ1-1, the V gene TRBV7-3, with 7 bases identical to TRBD1. The TCR comes from a human donor in good health. Sequences were obtained from CD4+ effector T cells (CD127+, CD25-, CD137-, CD154-) from PBMCs; culture status not recorded. CDR3 sequence reads: CASSLDRATEAFF. The CDR3, as DNA: TGTGCCAGCAGCTTAGACAGGGCCACTGAAGCTTTCTTT.